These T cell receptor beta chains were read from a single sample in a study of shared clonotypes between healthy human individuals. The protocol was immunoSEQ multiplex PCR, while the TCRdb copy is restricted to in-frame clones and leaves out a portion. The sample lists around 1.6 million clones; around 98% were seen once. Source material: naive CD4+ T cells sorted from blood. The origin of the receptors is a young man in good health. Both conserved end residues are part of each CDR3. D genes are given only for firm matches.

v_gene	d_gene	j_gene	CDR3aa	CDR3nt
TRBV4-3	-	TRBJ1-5	CASSQEFVTSNQPQHF	TGCGCCAGCAGCCAAGAATTCGTCACTAGCAATCAGCCCCAGCATTTT
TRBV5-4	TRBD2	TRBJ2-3	CASSRPGREGTDTQYF	TGTGCCAGCAGCCGTCCGGGGCGGGAGGGTACAGATACGCAGTATTTT
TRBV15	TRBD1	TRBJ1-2	CATSREDRVGYTF	TGTGCCACCAGCAGAGAAGACAGGGTCGGCTACACCTTC
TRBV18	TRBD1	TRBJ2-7	CASSPPGQGYEQYF	TGTGCCAGCTCTCCCCCGGGACAGGGGTACGAGCAGTACTTC
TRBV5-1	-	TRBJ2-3	CASSLEPTDTQYF	TGCGCCAGCAGCTTGGAGCCCACAGATACGCAGTATTTT
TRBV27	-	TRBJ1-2	CASSPRIRVQANYGYTF	TGTGCCAGCAGCCCTCGCATTAGGGTGCAGGCTAACTATGGCTACACCTTC
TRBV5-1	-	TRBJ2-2	CASSIQRTTGELFF	TGCGCCAGCAGTATCCAGCGGACCACCGGGGAGCTGTTTTTT
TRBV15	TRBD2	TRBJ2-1	CATSRDWSLAGASNEQFF	TGTGCCACCAGCAGAGATTGGAGCCTAGCGGGAGCAAGTAATGAGCAGTTCTTC
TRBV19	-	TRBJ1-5	CASSTLAGGYQPQHF	TGTGCCAGTAGTACCCTCGCAGGTGGGTATCAGCCCCAGCATTTT
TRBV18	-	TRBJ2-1	CASSSGVAFPFSNEQFF	TGTGCCAGCTCATCCGGCGTGGCTTTTCCCTTCTCTAATGAGCAGTTCTTC
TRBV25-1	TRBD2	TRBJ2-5	CASSLGGRAETQYF	TGTGCCAGCTCTCTGGGGGGGAGGGCAGAGACCCAGTACTTC
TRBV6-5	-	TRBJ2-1	CASSYSDLPYNEQFF	TGTGCCAGCAGTTACTCGGACTTACCCTACAATGAGCAGTTCTTC
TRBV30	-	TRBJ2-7	CAWSGPGEQYF	TGTGCCTGGAGTGGCCCCGGAGAGCAGTACTTC
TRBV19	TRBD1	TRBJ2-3	CASTTGGLSNTQYF	TGTGCCAGTACCACAGGGGGACTCAGCAATACGCAGTATTTT
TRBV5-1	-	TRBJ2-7	CASSLSRGEQYF	TGCGCCAGCAGCTTGTCCCGGGGGGAGCAGTACTTC
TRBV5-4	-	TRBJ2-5	CASSLIGETQYF	TGTGCCAGCAGCTTAATTGGAGAGACCCAGTACTTC